The present T cell receptor beta chain was sequenced within a study of identical twins. TCRdb analysed the 5' RACE reads with MiXCR anew, one entry per CDR3 protein. The table records 210,000 or so distinct CDR3 sequences, around 15% of them present only once. This CDR3 is built from 11 residues. Between the trimmed V and J ends, which lost 5 bases and 10 bases, there was a span of 8 bases. The sample was also linked to a second study, of T cells expressing NK-cell markers. That paper adds: Each TCR beta repertoire originated in sorted T cells that were CD3+CD56+NKG2C+, CD3+CD56+NKG2C- or CD3+CD56-NKG2C+. The dominant NKG2C+ clonotypes represented roughly 1.0-7.5% of CD8+ T cells in six donors.

Sample: CD8+ T cells sorted from blood. The chain couples TRBV12-3 or TRBV12-4 to TRBJ1-4; D gene ambiguous. The receptor was derived from a woman between 18 and 29 years old in good health. CDR3 residues: CASSALGKLFF. In DNA, the CDR3 is TGTGCCAGCAGTGCCCTAGGAAAACTGTTTTTT.